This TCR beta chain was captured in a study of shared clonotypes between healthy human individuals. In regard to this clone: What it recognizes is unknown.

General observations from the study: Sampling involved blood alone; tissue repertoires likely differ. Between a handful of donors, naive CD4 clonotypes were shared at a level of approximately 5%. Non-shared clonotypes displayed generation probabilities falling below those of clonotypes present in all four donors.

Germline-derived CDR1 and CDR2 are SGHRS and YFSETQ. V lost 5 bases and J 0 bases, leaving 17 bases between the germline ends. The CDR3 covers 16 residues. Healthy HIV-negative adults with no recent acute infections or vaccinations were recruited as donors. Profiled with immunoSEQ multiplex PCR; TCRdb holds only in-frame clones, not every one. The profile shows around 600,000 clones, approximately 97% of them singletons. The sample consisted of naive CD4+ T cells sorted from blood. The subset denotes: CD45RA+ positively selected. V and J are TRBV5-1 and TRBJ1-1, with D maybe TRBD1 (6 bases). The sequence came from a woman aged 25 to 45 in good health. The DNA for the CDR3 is TGCGCCAGCAGACCCGCCAGAGGGGGGTTGAACACTGAAGCTTTCTTT. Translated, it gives CASRPARGGLNTEAFF. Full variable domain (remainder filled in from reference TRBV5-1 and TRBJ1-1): KAGVTQTPRYLIKTRGQQVTLSCSPISGHRSVSWYQQTPGQGLQFLFEYFSETQRNKGNFPGRFSGRQFSNSRSEMNVSTLELGDSALYLCASRPARGGLNTEAFFGQGTRLTVV.